The clone carrying this T cell receptor (beta chain) came up a few times. As yet, its antigen is unknown. This CDR3 is built from 14 residues. CDR1 is KGHDR and CDR2 is SFDVKD in the germline V gene. V gave up 4 bases and J gave up 5 bases, with 13 bases separating them. This sample is part of a study of T-cell memory formation after mild COVID-19. Broader study findings: Memory sampled before infection contained some responding clones, suggesting cross-reactive memory joined. Mainly CM and EM harbored the contracting CD4+ clones; mainly EMRA harbored the CD8+ ones.

5'RACE primed at constant segments yielded TCR alpha and TCR beta cDNA libraries bearing sample barcodes and UMIs. TCRdb re-analysed the 5' RACE reads in MiXCR, keeping a single row per CDR3 protein. The sample records a few hundred thousand distinct CDR3 sequences, more than 15% being singletons. Sequencing used PBMCs or a T cell subset sorted from them (not recorded which). The clonotype comes from a man between 18 and 29 years old who had mild COVID-19 (a few samples of this study predate the infection). Cell type and time point are not known. V and J are TRBV24-1 and TRBJ2-5; D is unresolved. The CDR3 DNA reads TGTGCCACCAGTGACCGAACGAGTAGCGAGACCCAGTACTTC. Amino acids: CATSDRTSSETQYF.